Listed here is a single T cell receptor (beta chain). No treatment of any kind had been given to any patient before thyroid surgery. The record originates from a study of metastatic and nonmetastatic thyroid tumors. TCRdb reprocessed the PCR reads using MiXCR. Of around 23,000 clones listed, 20% were seen once; the top ten hold about a quarter. Germline V gives CDR1 DFQATT, CDR2 SNEGSKA (reference sequence). Deletions cut 0 bases from V and 4 bases from J, with 13 bases between. The length of the CDR3 is 14 residues. The V and J genes are TRBV20-1 and TRBJ2-7; no reliable D call. Material for sequencing was blood. This sequence was found in a male donor with papillary thyroid cancer or a benign thyroid nodule (not recorded which). Some clones in this sample may be carry-over from other donors' samples. The CDR3 coding sequence is TGCAGTGCTAGAGATGAATCTGTGGGATACGAGCAGTACTTC. Its protein product is CSARDESVGYEQYF.